This T cell receptor beta chain comes out of a study of T cell repertoires in cytomegalovirus infection. Ten or more counts support this clonotype. The length of the CDR3 is 11 residues. Germline CDR1 reads MNHEY; CDR2 reads SVGAGI. V was trimmed by 7 bases and J by 6 bases, leaving 9 bases between them. TCRdb independently ran MiXCR on the reads; one entry per CDR3 protein. The profile shows some 300,000 distinct CDR3 sequences, around 9.6% of them singletons. The source material was PBMCs. The rearrangement uses TRBV6-5 and TRBJ1-1; D is possibly TRBD1 (5 bases). The sequence was obtained from a human donor in good health (CMV status not recorded). Some clones in this sample may be carry-over from other donors' samples. The CDR3 coding sequence is TGTGCCAGCATCGGGGGTCCTGAAGCTTTCTTT. Protein: CASIGGPEAFF.